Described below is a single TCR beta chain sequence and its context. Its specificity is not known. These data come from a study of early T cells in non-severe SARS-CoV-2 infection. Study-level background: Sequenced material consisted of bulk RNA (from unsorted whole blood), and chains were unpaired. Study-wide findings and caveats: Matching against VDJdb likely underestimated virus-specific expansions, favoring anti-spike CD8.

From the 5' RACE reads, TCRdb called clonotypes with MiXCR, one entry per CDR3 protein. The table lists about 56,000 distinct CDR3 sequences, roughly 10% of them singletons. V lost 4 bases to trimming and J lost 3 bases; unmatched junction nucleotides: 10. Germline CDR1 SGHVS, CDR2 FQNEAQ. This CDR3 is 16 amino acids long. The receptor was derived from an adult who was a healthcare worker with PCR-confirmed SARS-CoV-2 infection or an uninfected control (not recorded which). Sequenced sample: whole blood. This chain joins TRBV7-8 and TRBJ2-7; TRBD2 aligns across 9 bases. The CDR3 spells CASSSLVGSGSYEQYF. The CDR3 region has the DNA TGTGCCAGCAGCTCCTTAGTTGGTAGCGGGAGCTACGAGCAGTACTTC.